This TCR beta chain is from a study of blood T cells in healthy people across ages (dated by TCRdb to between 2014 and 2016). Concerning the study at large: Template switching captured roughly one uniquely barcoded TCR beta cDNA molecule per two T cells in model experiments. The study measured age-related changes in TCR beta repertoire diversity using deep sequencing normalized with unique cDNA molecular identifiers. Donors were grouped into four age groups: young (average 16 years), middle-aged (39), aged (over 55) and long-lived (around 80). The study analyzed two additional independent replicas of 1 million unique cDNA reads from the same blood draw for two donors, one aged 18 to 30 and one aged 80 or older.

The 40 or so donors, aged roughly 6 to 90 years, were systemically healthy Caucasian individuals from Russia. Each donor gave roughly 9 milliliters of peripheral blood, drawn into EDTA-treated Vacutainer tubes. Ficoll-Paque density-gradient centrifugation was used to isolate PBMCs, with at least 6 million obtained per sample. Total RNA, at least 6 micrograms per sample, was extracted from PBMCs with Trizol reagent. The percentages of naive CD45RAhigh/CD27high T cells were determined by flow cytometry on a PBMC aliquot from every donor. This clonotype was found a few times. Its antigen has not been determined. No base-level quality is on record; no much larger clone is a single base apart. The germline V gene yields SGHRS for CDR1 and YFSETQ for CDR2. The CDR3 contains 14 residues, cysteine and phenylalanine counted. Kept here is only the CDR3 DNA, which spans 42 bases and is read in frame from base 1. The V and J ends are trimmed by 6 bases and 8 bases, leaving 20 bases between them.

Overall study outcomes, separate from this receptor: Compared with the aged group, the long-lived group had more naive CD4+ T cells, fewer expanded clones and increased TCR diversity, suggesting age selection. Bulk unsorted PBMC profiling prevented conclusive comparison of naive and antigen-experienced compartments. The percentage of naive T cells measured by flow cytometry correlated strongly with observed TCR beta diversity. Estimates of total diversity based on one million sequenced T cells were regarded as lower bounds and as underestimates. Donor CMV infection status was unknown, potentially confounding age-related changes in expanded clonotypes. Observed TCR beta diversity per million T cells fell roughly linearly with age, and a significant reduction was already apparent by age approximately 41.

The library was built by means of 5' RACE. Sequencing instrument: Illumina HiSeq 2500. A second PCR of about 6 to 11 cycles was performed with a sample-barcoded 5' primer and a J-beta primer mix. A unique molecular identifier was introduced onto each TCR beta cDNA molecule by a template-switch 5' adaptor carrying 12 random nucleotides. At least 2.5 million CDR3-containing paired-end reads were obtained from each sample. First-strand cDNA synthesis was performed from all RNA using the Mint cDNA synthesis kit, with priming by a TRBC-specific oligonucleotide. All cDNA was treated with uracil-DNA glycosylase and then went through a first 18-cycle PCR with the universal primers M1SS and BC2_uni_R. The authors' analysis ran thus. Normalization of each sample was performed by random selection of 1 million high-quality reads, each carrying a distinct molecular identifier. Instead of being binned into consensus sequences, reads with shared molecular identifiers were discarded. MiTCR, set to a Q25 quality threshold and the strictest error-elimination algorithm, was used for CDR3 identification, clonotype clustering and error correction. A nonparametric unseen species model using Euler transformation provided a lower-bound estimate of total TCR beta diversity. Through fastp at Q25 and MiXCR, TCRdb rebuilt clones from the public reads, retaining in-frame beta chains. Each CDR3 protein gets just one entry, which takes the most common genes and DNA from the rows behind it. Here the V and J calls rest on TCRdb's processing, not on the authors' analysis. The sample includes around 700,000 distinct CDR3 sequences, with approximately 25% observed a single time. Under 10% of the sample is in the top ten clones.

This sample also belongs to another study, concerning T cells of mothers and their children. The second study, in turn, reports: Nine systemically healthy Caucasian individuals, comprising three mothers and their six children, were included as donors. cDNA synthesis used all of the extracted RNA, with roughly 1.5 ug of RNA in each 15 ul reaction. In the second PCR, sample barcodes and 2-4 random nucleotides were introduced via the M1S primer. Over 9.5 million TCR beta CDR3 reads were obtained for each mother, and 2.5 million to 3.5 million reads were obtained for each child. Thymic selection similarly shapes TCR recombination output in related and unrelated pairs, with minor effect from inherited differences. Normalized repertoire overlap was always slightly but never significantly higher in related than unrelated mother-child pairs. No persistent microchimeric T cell clones were found, with a detection sensitivity of 80 to 100 clones per million clonotypes. Deep NGS was used in the study to compare the TCR beta repertoires of mothers and children and to look for features that separate related mother-child pairs from unrelated individuals. On average, the children were around 11 +/- 4 years old, while the mothers were approximately 40 +/- 4 years old. After adapter ligation was performed with NEBNext reagents, the libraries were sequenced on an Illumina HiSeq 2000 with 100+100 nt paired-end reads. To prevent cross-contamination, the mother and child libraries were prepared one month apart and sequenced in separate runs. For each donor, between about 450,000 and 2,300,000 distinct TCR beta clonotypes were identified. Naive TCR beta clonotypes were estimated from low-frequency clonotypes matched to each donor's FACS-determined naive share, without sorting.

The clonotype was recovered from a boy between 5 and 17 years old in good health. The chain is made from TRBV5-1 and TRBJ1-2, with TRBD1 perhaps the D gene, on 5 matching bases. Sequences were obtained from blood. The CDR3 protein is CASTEGPASKGYTF. The DNA reads as follows: TGCGCCAGCACCGAGGGGCCAGCATCGAAGGGCTACACCTTC.